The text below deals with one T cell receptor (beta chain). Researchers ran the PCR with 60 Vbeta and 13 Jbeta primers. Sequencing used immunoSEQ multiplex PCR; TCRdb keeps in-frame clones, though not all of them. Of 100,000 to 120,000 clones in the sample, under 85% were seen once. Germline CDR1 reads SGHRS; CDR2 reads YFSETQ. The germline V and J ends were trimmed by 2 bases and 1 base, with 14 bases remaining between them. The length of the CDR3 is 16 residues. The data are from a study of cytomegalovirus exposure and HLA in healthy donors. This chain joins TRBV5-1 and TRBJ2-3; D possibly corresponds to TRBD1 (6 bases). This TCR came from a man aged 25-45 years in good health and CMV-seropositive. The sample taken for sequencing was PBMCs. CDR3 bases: TGCGCCAGCAGCTTTTTACTAGAGGGGGGCACAGATACGCAGTATTTT. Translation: CASSFLLEGGTDTQYF. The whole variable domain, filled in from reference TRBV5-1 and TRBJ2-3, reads KAGVTQTPRYLIKTRGQQVTLSCSPISGHRSVSWYQQTPGQGLQFLFEYFSETQRNKGNFPGRFSGRQFSNSRSEMNVSTLELGDSALYLCASSFLLEGGTDTQYFGPGTRLTVL.